This T cell receptor beta chain was recorded in a study of blood T cells in healthy people across ages. Germline CDR1 is MNHEY and CDR2 is SMNVEV (reference sequence). The CDR3 contains 14 residues. Trimming removed 7 bases from V and 3 bases from J; junction bases left unmatched: 7. Alongside a J-beta primer mix, a sample-barcoded 5' primer served in a second PCR lasting 7 to 11 cycles. Each CDR3 protein gets one entry after TCRdb re-called the 5' RACE reads with MiXCR. The sample lists roughly 1.7 million distinct CDR3 sequences, about 31% occurring once. This clonotype was recorded a few times. The TCR was taken from a woman in her twenties or thirties in good health. The genes are TRBV27 and TRBJ2-3; 7 nucleotides match TRBD2. The sequencing input was blood. The CDR3 protein is CASTGGSRTDTQYF. CDR3 coding DNA: TGTGCCAGCACCGGGGGGTCGAGGACAGATACGCAGTATTTT.